The 22 T cell receptor beta chains listed next were all sequenced from one sample in a study of blood T cells in healthy people across ages (dated by TCRdb to between 2014 and 2016). Library preparation used 5' RACE. Sequencing was carried out with an Illumina HiSeq 2500. A second PCR of roughly 6 to 11 cycles was run with a J-beta primer mix and a sample-barcoded 5' primer. TCRdb's own reprocessing of the public reads used fastp at Q25 and MiXCR and kept productive beta chains. When rows share a CDR3 protein, they turn into one entry using the most common DNA and genes. For this sample the table gives hundreds of thousands of distinct CDR3 sequences, of which 45% to 60% were detected only once. Approximately 13% of the sample goes to the ten largest clones. Material: blood. The source of these receptors is a woman aged 80 or over in good health.

This clonotype was seen a handful of times. This chain connects TRBV2 to TRBJ2-2, with D possibly called TRBD1 or TRBD2 (5 bases each). V shed 7 bases and J shed 8 bases, with 8 bases lying between them. Germline V CDR1 and CDR2: SNHLY, FYNNEI. The CDR3 totals 11 residues. The CDR3 loop reads CASTREGELFF. In DNA, the CDR3 is TGTGCCAGCACCAGGGAGGGGGAGCTGTTTTTT.

The V call is TRBV7-9, the J call TRBJ2-7, with D perhaps matching TRBD1 (5 bases). Trimming stripped 1 base from V and 5 bases from J, with 12 bases between. The germline V gene encodes CDR1 SEHNR and CDR2 FQNEAQ (reference sequence). The CDR3 totals 14 residues. In DNA, the CDR3 is TGTGCCAGCAGCTTAGAGGGCCAGGGCCACGAGCAGTACTTC. Protein product: CASSLEGQGHEQYF.

V usage is TRBV7-2 and J usage is TRBJ2-5; 8 bases map to TRBD2. The J call may be wrong; the DNA end is better matched by TRBJ2-7. Germline-derived CDR1 and CDR2 are SGHTA and FQGNSA. This CDR3 has 16 amino acids. CDR3 residues: CASSLDTAGGGDEQYF. Written as DNA, the CDR3 is TGTGCCAGCAGCTTAGATACGGCGGGGGGCGGAGACGAGCAGTACTTC.

There are a few counts of this clonotype. An end of the junction differs from the germline gene, which may be a read error. V is TRBV6-5 and J is TRBJ2-1; D possibly corresponds to TRBD1 (6 bases). The CDR3 is 15 amino acids. Germline lookup yields CDR1 MNHEY and CDR2 SVGAGI. DNA of the CDR3: TGTGCCGGCAGTTACTCGGACAGACCGACAGAGACCCAGTTCTTC. Protein sequence: CAGSYSDRPTETQFF.

The V gene is TRBV20-1, the J gene TRBJ2-7; possibly TRBD1 for D (5 bases). The CDR3 has 12 amino acids. Trimming cost V 3 bases and J 4 bases, with 10 bases left between them. Looked up from germline, CDR1 is DFQATT and CDR2 is SNEGSKA (reference sequence). CDR3 loop: CSARRQGYEQYF. CDR3 bases: TGCAGTGCTAGGCGGCAGGGATACGAGCAGTACTTC.

J is TRBJ2-5 and V is TRBV7-2; D possibly corresponds to TRBD2 (5 bases). The V and J ends lost 4 bases and 2 bases respectively, with 17 bases between them. This CDR3 region has 16 residues. Germline lookup yields CDR1 SGHTA and CDR2 FQGNSA. The chain's CDR3 is CASSSRTGSQQETQYF. In DNA, the CDR3 is TGTGCCAGCAGCTCCCGGACTGGATCACAACAAGAGACCCAGTACTTC.

The J gene is TRBJ2-7, the V gene TRBV5-1; D not resolved. The CDR3 totals 14 residues. Trimming pared 2 bases from V and 0 bases from J, leaving 9 bases between. Per germline, CDR1 SGHRS and CDR2 YFSETQ. This CDR3 reads CASSFGPYSYEQYF. As DNA, the CDR3 is TGCGCCAGCAGCTTTGGGCCCTACTCCTACGAGCAGTACTTC.

This clonotype was seen only a few times. The V call is TRBV5-1, the J call TRBJ2-7; tentative D call: TRBD2 (5 bases). CDR3 size: 13 residues. CDR1 is SGHRS, CDR2 YFSETQ, per germline. The V and J ends lost 5 bases and 2 bases respectively, with 11 bases between them. This CDR3 is CASRVTTTYEQYF. In nucleotides, the CDR3 is TGCGCCAGCAGGGTAACGACTACCTACGAGCAGTACTTC.

At least ten counts were recorded for this clonotype. The rearrangement uses TRBV7-3 and TRBJ2-1; 10 nucleotides align to TRBD2. Germline CDR1 is SGHTA and CDR2 is FQGTGA. V shed 2 bases and J 6 bases; nucleotides not matched to a gene: 7. This CDR3 comprises 16 residues. The CDR3 spells CASSLHGTSAGNEQFF. CDR3 DNA sequence: TGTGCCAGCAGCTTACATGGGACTAGCGCCGGCAATGAGCAGTTCTTC.

The J gene is TRBJ1-2, the V gene TRBV7-9; the D gene is possibly TRBD1 (5 bases). This CDR3 is 17 amino acids long. Per the germline V gene, CDR1 is SEHNR and CDR2 is FQNEAQ (reference sequence). V gave up 0 bases and J gave up 4 bases, with 18 bases separating them. CDR3 region: CASSLALGRPFGYGYTF. The CDR3 nucleotides read TGTGCCAGCAGCTTAGCCCTGGGACGGCCTTTCGGCTATGGCTACACCTTC.

Turning to this clonotype: One base away lies a much larger clone, so this may be a sequencing read error. The chain is built from TRBV20-1 and TRBJ2-1, with 10 bases fitting TRBD1. The J call may be faulty, since TRBJ2-7 better matches the DNA end. The CDR3 is 16 amino acids. CDR1 and CDR2 from the germline V gene are DFQATT and SNEGSKA (reference sequence). The CDR3 sequence is CSAPPRTGGFYNEQYF. The CDR3 DNA follows: TGCAGTGCTCCGCCTCGGACAGGGGGTTTCTACAATGAGCAGTACTTC.

This clonotype has at least ten counts. In DNA form, the CDR3 reads TGTGCCAGCAGTGAACTTGGGACAGGGGGCGGGGGTGGAGAGCAGTTCTTC. It yields the protein CASSELGTGGGGGEQFF. The chain is built from TRBV25-1 and TRBJ2-1; 12 bases map to TRBD1. V was clipped by 2 bases and J by 10 bases; unmatched bases: 12. Germline V gives CDR1 MGHDK, CDR2 SYGVNS. The CDR3 consists of 17 residues.

This clonotype was observed many times. J is TRBJ1-2 and V is TRBV28; D gene uncertain. Between the trimmed V and J ends, which lost 7 bases and 4 bases, there was a span of 13 bases. The CDR3 totals 13 residues. CDR1 MDHEN and CDR2 SYDVKM come from the germline V gene. CDR3 bases: TGTGCCAGCACCCCCCCTGAGTTCTATGGCTACACCTTC. It translates to CASTPPEFYGYTF.

The genes are TRBV28 and TRBJ1-1; the D gene is possibly TRBD1 (6 bases). Germline CDR1 reads MDHEN; CDR2 reads SYDVKM. V lost 8 bases and J lost 6, with 13 bases in between. The CDR3 extends over 12 amino acids. The CDR3 loop reads CASELQGSEAFF. Written as DNA, the CDR3 is TGTGCCAGCGAATTGCAGGGGTCTGAAGCTTTCTTT.

The V gene is TRBV6-5, the J gene TRBJ2-3, with 12 bases fitting TRBD2. Trimming cost V 0 bases and J 7 bases; bases outside gene matches: 2. The CDR3 spans 15 residues. Germline CDR1 MNHEY, CDR2 SVGAGI. Here the CDR3 reads CASSYSGLAGNTQYF. CDR3 DNA sequence: TGTGCCAGCAGTTACTCCGGACTAGCGGGGAATACGCAGTATTTT.

The chain is built from TRBV18 and TRBJ1-1; 7 bases agree with TRBD1. Germline-derived CDR1 and CDR2 are KGHSH and LQKENI. V was clipped by 4 bases and J by 1 base; unmatched bases: 3. This CDR3 spans 14 amino acids. The CDR3 loop reads CASSRQGGNTEAFF. The DNA of the CDR3 is TGTGCCAGCTCACGTCAGGGGGGGAACACTGAAGCTTTCTTT.

The sample holds many counts of this clonotype. The chain joins TRBV10-3 to TRBJ2-4, with 8 bases identical to TRBD1. CDR3 length: 16 amino acids. The germline gives CDR1 ENHRY, CDR2 SYGVKD. V lost 6 bases to trimming and J lost 0 bases; unmatched junction nucleotides: 7. DNA for the CDR3: TGTGCCATCAGCCCTGGACAGGGCCTAGCCAAAAACATTCAGTACTTC. This gives the protein CAISPGQGLAKNIQYF.

With regard to this clonotype: One junction end disagrees with the germline gene, perhaps due to a read error. The chain couples TRBV20-1 to TRBJ2-7; D is perhaps TRBD1 (5 bases). The CDR3 runs to 14 residues. Germline CDR1 reads DFQATT; CDR2 reads SNEGSKA (reference sequence). The CDR3 sequence: CSADNRRAKNIQCF. CDR3 coding DNA: TGCAGTGCCGATAACAGGAGAGCCAAAAACATTCAGTGCTTC.

The chain carries TRBV30 and TRBJ2-1; D not certain. Germline-derived CDR1 and CDR2 are GTSNPN and SVGIG (reference sequence). Trimming pared 0 bases from V and 6 bases from J, leaving 6 bases between. This CDR3 comprises 12 residues. The CDR3 region is CAWSVRLNEQFF. Written as DNA, the CDR3 is TGTGCCTGGAGTGTACGCCTCAATGAGCAGTTCTTC.

V usage is TRBV20-1 and J usage is TRBJ1-2; no clear D. In germline, CDR1 is DFQATT, CDR2 SNEGSKA (reference sequence). V was trimmed by 5 bases and J by 6 bases, leaving 10 bases between them. The CDR3 covers 11 residues. The CDR3 nucleotides are TGCAGTGCTCGACACGGGGATGGCTACACCTTC. It codes for CSARHGDGYTF.

A remark on this clonotype: This may be a read error: a much more frequent sequence differs by one nucleotide. The V gene is TRBV5-1, the J gene TRBJ2-3; D may be TRBD2 (6 bases). Trimming cost V 8 bases and J 0 bases, with 22 bases left between them. The CDR3 is made up of 17 amino acids. The germline CDR1 and CDR2 sequences are SGHRS and YFSETQ. This CDR3 reads CARGLDPAGSSTDTQYF. The CDR3, as DNA: TGCGCCAGAGGTTTGGACCCGGCGGGGTCTAGCACAGATACGCAGTATTTT.

This clonotype appeared a few times. The J gene is TRBJ2-1, the V gene TRBV5-1, with 16 bases matching TRBD2. V was clipped by 4 bases and J by 8 bases; unmatched bases: 3. Germline-derived CDR1 and CDR2 are SGHRS and YFSETQ. This CDR3 has 15 amino acids. CDR3 sequence reads: CASSPGTSGGDEQFF. The CDR3 DNA follows: TGCGCCAGCAGCCCCGGGACTAGCGGGGGGGATGAGCAGTTCTTC. The full variable domain, completed using reference TRBV5-1 and TRBJ2-1, is KAGVTQTPRYLIKTRGQQVTLSCSPISGHRSVSWYQQTPGQGLQFLFEYFSETQRNKGNFPGRFSGRQFSNSRSEMNVSTLELGDSALYLCASSPGTSGGDEQFFGPGTRLTVL.